The 7 T cell receptor beta chains below were found in one sample sequenced in a study of control samples from healthy donors and cancer patients (dated by TCRdb to the early 2020s). The library relied on the immunoSEQ multiplex PCR assay. The immuneACCESS repertoire file appears here via TCRdb, limited to in-frame rearrangements. These files lack a portion of the clones; in checked studies, under half of the deficit traces to unresolved V genes, and the cause of the others is not known. The sample profile shows about 250,000 clones; around 80% of them were found once. The top ten hold about an eighth of the sample. Source material: PBMCs. These receptors all come from a woman aged 55-69 years with lung cancer.

The CDR3 DNA reads as TGTGCCAGCAGCGCGCACACCGGGGAGCTGTTTTTT. It codes for CASSAHTGELFF. The rearrangement uses TRBV2 and TRBJ2-2; D is unclear. The CDR3 has 12 residues. Per germline, CDR1 SNHLY and CDR2 FYNNEI. V was pared by 6 bases and J by 3 bases, with 5 bases between.

The CDR3 DNA is TGTGCCAGCAGCTTATTTTCGGGGGCTTCTGAAGCTTTCTTT. This translates into CASSLFSGASEAFF. This chain joins TRBV7-9 and TRBJ1-1; maybe TRBD1 (6 bases). Germline V lookup: CDR1 SEHNR, CDR2 FQNEAQ (reference sequence). V was trimmed by 2 bases and J by 6 bases, leaving 13 bases between them. The CDR3 covers 14 residues.

This clone was observed a single time. This chain connects TRBV27 to TRBJ2-1; D may match TRBD1 or TRBD2 (5 bases each). Trimming pared 4 bases from V and 9 bases from J, leaving 22 bases between. Germline lookup yields CDR1 MNHEY and CDR2 SMNVEV (reference sequence). The CDR3 runs to 16 residues. CDR3 sequence: CASSSPLRDEFFEQFF. CDR3 nucleotides: TGTGCCAGCAGTTCCCCTCTCCGGGACGAGTTCTTTGAGCAGTTCTTC.

The CDR3 nucleotides read TGTGCCAGCAGCTTTCCCCGAGGGGGAGTAAGAGAGACCCAGTACTTC. Its translation is CASSFPRGGVRETQYF. V is TRBV11-2 and J is TRBJ2-5; D is perhaps TRBD1 (6 bases). Germline CDR1 and CDR2: SGHAT and FQNNGV. The CDR3 runs 16 residues. The V end was cut by 3 bases, the J end by 4 bases, with 18 bases between.

The chain is built from TRBV20-1 and TRBJ1-5; TRBD1 matches 8 bases. The length of the CDR3 is 17 residues. V was clipped by 3 bases and J by 7 bases; unmatched bases: 17. CDR1 and CDR2 (germline): DFQATT, SNEGSKA (reference sequence). CDR3 in amino acids: CSASPARQGFSRQPQHF. CDR3 DNA sequence: TGCAGTGCTAGTCCGGCCCGACAGGGGTTTAGTCGGCAGCCCCAGCATTTT.

The chain is built from TRBV10-2 and TRBJ2-4; 7 bases align to TRBD2. Unmatched junction bases numbered 14, after V lost 6 bases and J lost 3 bases. The CDR3 extends over 17 amino acids. Germline lookup yields CDR1 WSHSY and CDR2 SAAADI. CDR3 amino acids: CASRRAGGGGDKNIQYF. CDR3 DNA: TGCGCCAGCAGACGGGCCGGCGGGGGAGGGGACAAAAACATTCAGTACTTC.

This clone is a singleton in its sample. The V call is TRBV5-1, the J call TRBJ2-2, with 13 bases lining up with TRBD2. The CDR3 length is 18 residues. CDR1 SGHRS and CDR2 YFSETQ come from the germline V gene. Losses at the gene ends were 4 bases for V and 5 bases for J; bases not matched to a gene: 11. CDR3 DNA: TGCGCCAGCAGCCTGGGACTAGCGGGGAGTACGGGGACCGGGGAGCTGTTTTTT. Amino acid sequence: CASSLGLAGSTGTGELFF.